These 26 T cell receptor beta chains came from one sample sequenced in a study of spatial heterogeneity in lung cancer. TCRdb used MiXCR to reprocess the 5' RACE reads, holding one entry per CDR3 protein. The top ten hold 25% to 35% of the sample, which has fewer than 40,000 distinct CDR3 sequences, 7.5% to 8% seen once. Time point in this sample: sample taken at primary tumor resection. The sequenced sample was PBMCs, obtained at surgery. The receptors were gathered from a male donor with early-stage non-small cell lung cancer.

This clonotype was detected a few times. This rearrangement joins TRBV7-2 to TRBJ2-1, with D tentatively TRBD1 (6 bases). Germline values: CDR1 SGHTA, CDR2 FQGNSA. V shed 5 bases and J shed 3 bases, with 26 bases lying between them. The CDR3 has 19 residues. CDR3 protein: CASSRRGNTGSAGYNEQFF. Here the CDR3 DNA reads TGTGCCAGCAGCCGAAGGGGAAACACAGGGTCCGCAGGCTACAATGAGCAGTTCTTC.

This clonotype appeared many times. V and J are TRBV10-2 and TRBJ2-2; 9 nucleotides line up with TRBD1. V trimming: 5 bases; J trimming: 6 bases; junction bases outside the gene matches: 10. CDR1 and CDR2 from the germline V gene are WSHSY and SAAADI. The CDR3 is 16 residues long. CDR3 loop: CASSNSGTGRPGELFF. DNA for the CDR3: TGCGCCAGCAGTAATTCCGGGACAGGGAGGCCCGGGGAGCTGTTTTTT.

This clonotype came up many times. The chain joins TRBV5-4 to TRBJ1-2; D is unresolved. V lost 0 bases and J 8 bases, leaving 14 bases between the germline ends. The CDR3 length is 14 residues. Germline V gene data show CDR1 as SGHNT and CDR2 as YYREEE (reference sequence). The CDR3 DNA is TGTGCCAGCAGCTTGGACAGAACTATAGGGGGCTACACCTTC. Protein: CASSLDRTIGGYTF.

This clonotype was recorded at least ten times. The chain carries TRBV7-2 and TRBJ2-7; 10 bases agree with TRBD2. V shed 7 bases and J 5 bases; nucleotides not matched to a gene: 20. The CDR3 loop spans 18 amino acids. From germline, CDR1 is SGHTA and CDR2 FQGNSA. The CDR3 DNA follows: TGTGCCAGCACCCTCTTCCCTCCGGGAGCGGGGGGGCAGAACGAGCAGTACTTC. It yields the protein CASTLFPPGAGGQNEQYF.

The chain is built from TRBV14 and TRBJ2-3; no firm D call. The germline V and J ends were trimmed by 4 bases and 3 bases, with 5 bases remaining between them. CDR1 is SGHDN and CDR2 is FVKESK in the germline V gene. The CDR3 has 12 residues. CDR3 residues: CASSPRTDTQYF. The CDR3 nucleotides are TGTGCCAGCAGCCCACGTACAGATACGCAGTATTTT.

The chain links TRBV19 to TRBJ2-5, with D perhaps TRBD1 (6 bases). Germline lookup yields CDR1 LNHDA and CDR2 SQIVND (reference sequence). V lost 5 bases to trimming and J lost 5 bases, with 12 bases between them. The CDR3 consists of 13 residues. CDR3 loop: CASSFQGMETQYF. The CDR3 coding sequence is TGTGCCAGTAGTTTTCAGGGGATGGAGACCCAGTACTTC.

This clonotype has a count of ten or more. The genes are TRBV12-3 or TRBV12-4 and TRBJ1-5; D is uncertain. V shed 2 bases and J shed 0 bases, with 2 bases lying between them. CDR3 length equals 13 residues. The CDR3 is CASSLTSNQPQHF. CDR3 DNA sequence: TGTGCCAGCAGTTTAACTAGCAATCAGCCCCAGCATTTT.

The chain links TRBV12-3 or TRBV12-4 to TRBJ1-1, with TRBD1 as a possible D gene (5 bases). The V end was cut by 2 bases, the J end by 0 bases, with 7 bases between. The CDR3 is 14 amino acids. CDR3 in amino acids: CASSLYRLNTEAFF. For the CDR3, the DNA is TGTGCCAGCAGTTTATACAGGTTGAACACTGAAGCTTTCTTT.

This clonotype was detected many times. V gene TRBV2 combines with J gene TRBJ2-7; D is undetermined. The germline V gene encodes CDR1 SNHLY and CDR2 FYNNEI. V lost 3 bases to trimming and J lost 2 bases, with 8 bases between them. The CDR3 runs to 13 residues. The CDR3 DNA follows: TGTGCCAGCAGTGAGGGGTGGACCTACGAGCAGTACGTC. Protein: CASSEGWTYEQYV.

The chain links TRBV5-5 to TRBJ1-1; 7 positions match TRBD1. The germline CDR1 and CDR2 sequences are SGHKS and YYEKEE (reference sequence). The CDR3 contains 17 residues. Trimming took 4 bases from V and 0 from J; bases not matched to a gene: 12. The CDR3 DNA is TGTGCCAGCAGCCTCCATATGACAGGGAACATGAACACTGAAGCTTTCTTT. Protein sequence: CASSLHMTGNMNTEAFF.

This clonotype has a count of ten or more. The chain recombines TRBV9 with TRBJ1-1; TRBD1 is a possible D gene (5 bases). This CDR3 has 15 amino acids. V was clipped by 0 bases and J by 4 bases, with 13 bases between them. The V gene's germline CDR1 is SGDLS and CDR2 YYNGEE. In DNA form, the CDR3 reads TGTGCCAGCAGCGTAGGGGGAACAGGATCCACTGAAGCTTTCTTT. This gives the protein CASSVGGTGSTEAFF. The whole variable domain, remainder taken from reference TRBV9 and TRBJ1-1, is DSGVTQTPKHLITATGQRVTLRCSPRSGDLSVYWYQQSLDQGLQFLIQYYNGEERAKGNILERFSAQQFPDLHSELNLSSLELGDSALYFCASSVGGTGSTEAFFGQGTRLTVV.

The sample holds a few counts of this clonotype. The chain uses TRBV5-5 and TRBJ1-3; D remains unclear. In germline, CDR1 is SGHKS, CDR2 YYEKEE (reference sequence). This CDR3 spans 16 amino acids. V was pared by 4 bases and J by 4 bases, with 18 bases between. The CDR3 here is CASSLPGAQEGNTIYF. In DNA form, the CDR3 reads TGTGCCAGCAGCCTGCCGGGAGCGCAAGAAGGAAACACCATATATTTT. The variable domain in full, completed from reference TRBV5-5 and TRBJ1-3, reads DAGVTQSPTHLIKTRGQQVTLRCSPISGHKSVSWYQQVLGQGPQFIFQYYEKEERGRGNFPDRFSARQFPNYSSELNVNALLLGDSALYLCASSLPGAQEGNTIYFGEGSWLTVV.

Worth noting for this clonotype: Possible read error: a much larger clone is one base away. The chain has TRBV6-6 and TRBJ2-7; D possibly corresponds to TRBD1 (5 bases). The V and J ends lost 8 bases and 3 bases respectively, with 8 bases between them. The CDR3 contains 11 residues. Germline lookup yields CDR1 MNHNY and CDR2 SVGAGI (reference sequence). Here the CDR3 reads CASDSNYEQYF. In nucleotides, the CDR3 is TGTGCCAGCGACAGTAACTACGAGCAGTACTTC.

This clonotype was seen more than once but under ten times. J is TRBJ1-1 and V is TRBV6-2 or TRBV6-3; 8 bases line up with TRBD1. The CDR3 contains 14 residues. Per germline, CDR1 MNHEY and CDR2 SVGEGT. With 6 bases clipped from V and 7 bases from J, the junction kept 10 bases outside the gene matches. CDR3 in amino acids: CASRSQGGGIEAFF. The CDR3 DNA sequence: TGTGCCAGCAGATCACAGGGGGGGGGAATTGAAGCTTTCTTT.

The sample holds a few counts of this clonotype. This sequence joins TRBV7-2 and TRBJ2-1; D could derive from TRBD1 or TRBD2 (5 bases each). CDR1 and CDR2 (germline): SGHTA, FQGNSA. Trimming stripped 2 bases from V and 2 bases from J, with 10 bases between. The CDR3 loop spans 15 amino acids. CDR3 nucleotide sequence: TGTGCCAGCAGCTTACTGGGGGATGCCTACAATGAGCAGTTCTTC. Protein: CASSLLGDAYNEQFF. Combining the CDR3 with reference TRBV7-2 and TRBJ2-1 gives the whole variable domain GAGVSQSPSNKVTEKGKDVELRCDPISGHTALYWYRQSLGQGLEFLIYFQGNSAPDKSGLPSDRFSAERTGGSVSTLTIQRTQQEDSAVYLCASSLLGDAYNEQFFGPGTRLTVL.

This clonotype has ten or more counts. The chain joins TRBV29-1 to TRBJ2-2, with D tentatively TRBD1 or TRBD2 (6 bases each). Germline CDR1 is SQVTM and CDR2 is ANQGSEA. The CDR3 extends over 16 amino acids. The V end lost 7 bases, the J end lost 4 bases, and 22 bases lay between the germline ends. The CDR3 DNA reads as TGCAGCGCCGGAGGGGAATGGGGGCTATCCACCGGGGAGCTGTTTTTT. Amino acid sequence: CSAGGEWGLSTGELFF.

This clonotype showed up just a few times. V usage is TRBV28 and J usage is TRBJ2-5; perhaps TRBD2 as D (6 bases). The V gene's germline CDR1 is MDHEN and CDR2 SYDVKM. The CDR3 sequence is 14 residues long. V lost 8 bases to trimming and J lost 3 bases, with 16 bases between them. The CDR3, as DNA: TGTGCCAGCTCCGCGGGGTCCTTTGAAGAGACCCAGTACTTC. Its protein product is CASSAGSFEETQYF.

CDR3 region: CASSLNRAYEQYF. DNA for the CDR3: TGTGCCAGCAGTTTAAACAGGGCCTACGAGCAGTACTTC. V and J are TRBV27 and TRBJ2-7, with D tentatively TRBD1 (6 bases). This CDR3 has 13 residues. Germline CDR1 MNHEY, CDR2 SMNVEV (reference sequence). Between the trimmed V and J ends, which lost 2 bases and 2 bases, there was a span of 7 bases.

This clonotype was seen at least ten times. The chain joins TRBV2 to TRBJ2-1, with 8 positions matching TRBD1. This CDR3 has 13 residues. With V trimmed by 6 bases and J by 3 bases, 1 base remained unmatched. Germline-derived CDR1 and CDR2 are SNHLY and FYNNEI. CDR3 coding DNA: TGTGCCAGCAGGGACAGGGTCTACAATGAGCAGTTCTTC. Residues: CASRDRVYNEQFF.

CDR3 protein: CAAQGPGTDTQYF. The CDR3 DNA reads as TGTGCCGCCCAGGGTCCCGGCACAGATACGCAGTATTTT. V is TRBV6-6 and J is TRBJ2-3, with D maybe TRBD1 (5 bases). This CDR3 contains 13 residues. V lost 11 bases and J lost 1, with 13 bases in between. Germline V gene lookup returns CDR1 MNHNY and CDR2 SVGAGI (reference sequence).

This clonotype was seen repeatedly, ten times or more. The chain recombines TRBV7-9 with TRBJ1-4; unclear D gene. V was clipped by 1 base and J by 4 bases, with 7 bases between them. CDR1 is SEHNR, CDR2 FQNEAQ, per germline (reference sequence). The CDR3 is 14 amino acids. The CDR3 nucleotides read TGTGCCAGCAGCTTAGACAGCGGTAATGAAAAACTGTTTTTT. This encodes CASSLDSGNEKLFF.

This clonotype was recorded at least ten times. The chain joins TRBV25-1 to TRBJ2-2, with 7 positions matching TRBD1. There are 14 residues in the CDR3. The trim removed 10 bases at V and 4 bases at J, leaving 9 bases unmatched. Germline CDR1 MGHDK, CDR2 SYGVNS. CDR3 amino acids: CATKGQTTTGELFF. DNA for the CDR3: TGTGCCACCAAGGGACAGACCACCACCGGGGAGCTGTTTTTT.

This clonotype was seen at least ten times. V is TRBV4-3 and J is TRBJ2-5, with a possible D match to TRBD1 (5 bases). There are 15 residues in the CDR3. Trimming stripped 0 bases from V and 2 bases from J, with 10 bases between. CDR1 and CDR2 (germline): LGHNA, YSLEER. CDR3 sequence reads: CASSQDVGVQETQYF. In DNA, the CDR3 is TGCGCCAGCAGCCAAGACGTAGGGGTTCAAGAGACCCAGTACTTC.

V gene TRBV6-6 combines with J gene TRBJ1-1; 8 positions agree with TRBD1. The germline V gene encodes CDR1 MNHNY and CDR2 SVGAGI (reference sequence). J was trimmed by 10 bases and V by 2 bases; bases with no gene match: 9. This CDR3 region has 14 residues. CDR3 coding DNA: TGTGCCAGCAGTTACGGACAGGACAGGGTGAGAGCTTTCTTT. Encoded protein: CASSYGQDRVRAFF.

The chain has TRBV5-6 and TRBJ2-5; no reliable D call. Trimming stripped 0 bases from V and 0 bases from J, with 6 bases between. The CDR3 length is 14 residues. Germline loops: CDR1 SGHDT, CDR2 YYEEEE. CDR3 bases: TGTGCCAGCAGCTTGGACGGCAACCAAGAGACCCAGTACTTC. This gives the protein CASSLDGNQETQYF.

Note on this clonotype: A much larger clone lies one base from this, so it may be a read error. This rearrangement joins TRBV6-1 to TRBJ1-1; TRBD1 is a possible D gene (6 bases). The CDR3 consists of 15 residues. CDR1 MNHNS and CDR2 SASEGT come from the germline V gene. CDR3 sequence (DNA): TGTGCCAGCCTCCCCGGCGGACAGCACAACACTGAAGCTCTCTTT. This codes for CASLPGGQHNTEALF.